This record looks at one T cell receptor (beta chain) sequence and its context. A single record per CDR3 protein comes from TCRdb applying MiXCR to the 5' RACE reads. The top ten clones hold roughly 11% of a sample with approximately 39,000 distinct CDR3 sequences, about 6% of them seen once. The entry originates in a study of spatial heterogeneity in lung cancer. On the study more broadly: Consistently, beta-chain sequences turned up in larger numbers than alpha-chain sequences did. Mean representation of each unique TCR and UMI combination in the raw reads exceeded ten occurrences.

Trimming took 6 bases from V and 4 from J; bases not matched to a gene: 16. The CDR3 covers 17 residues. Germline CDR1 is SGHVS and CDR2 is FQNEAQ. As for time point: sample taken at primary tumor resection. Unsorted whole RNA from tumor, nontumor lung or frozen PBMC underwent sequencing. V and J are TRBV7-8 and TRBJ2-3; 7 bases map to TRBD2. The material was PBMCs, obtained at surgery. This receptor was taken from a male donor with early-stage non-small cell lung cancer. The CDR3 DNA reads as TGTGCCAGCAGACTTATTGGGGGGGAGTATCGGGCAGATACGCAGTATTTT. This gives the protein CASRLIGGEYRADTQYF. Combining the CDR3 with reference TRBV7-8 and TRBJ2-3 gives the whole variable domain GAGVSQSPRYKVAKRGQDVALRCDPISGHVSLFWYQQALGQGPEFLTYFQNEAQLDKSGLPSDRFFAERPEGSVSTLKIQRTQQEDSAVYLCASRLIGGEYRADTQYFGPGTRLTVL.